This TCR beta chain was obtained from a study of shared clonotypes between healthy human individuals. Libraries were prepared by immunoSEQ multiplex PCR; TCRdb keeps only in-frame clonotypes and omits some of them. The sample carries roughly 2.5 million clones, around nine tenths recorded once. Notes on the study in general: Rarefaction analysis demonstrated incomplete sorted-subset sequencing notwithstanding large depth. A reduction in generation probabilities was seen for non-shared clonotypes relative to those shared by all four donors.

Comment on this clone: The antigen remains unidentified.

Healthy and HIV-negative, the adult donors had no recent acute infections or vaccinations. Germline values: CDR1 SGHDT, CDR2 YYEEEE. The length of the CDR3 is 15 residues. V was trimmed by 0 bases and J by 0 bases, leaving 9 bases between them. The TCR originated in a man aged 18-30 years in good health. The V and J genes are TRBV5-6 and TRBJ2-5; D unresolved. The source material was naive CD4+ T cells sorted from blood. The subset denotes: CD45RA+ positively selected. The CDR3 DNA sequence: TGTGCCAGCAGCTTGGCTGAGTGGTACCAAGAGACCCAGTACTTC. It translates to CASSLAEWYQETQYF.